Shown below are 19 T cell receptor beta chains from a single sample sequenced in a study of cytomegalovirus exposure and HLA in healthy donors. PCR amplification relied on 60 Vbeta primers (plus 13 Jbeta primers). Sequencing was performed with immunoSEQ multiplex PCR; in TCRdb, only in-frame clones are kept and a portion is missing. This repertoire shows some 150,000 clones, around four fifths found once; its top ten account for more than 2%. Sequences were obtained from PBMCs. The receptors here all came from a boy younger than 10 in good health and CMV-seronegative.

The rearrangement joins TRBV4-1 to TRBJ1-4; D gene uncertain. The germline V gene has CDR1 MGHRA and CDR2 YSYEKL. The CDR3 is made up of 13 amino acids. V lost 4 bases and J lost 4, with 7 bases in between. In DNA, the CDR3 is TGCGCCAGCAGCCGGGCCCTTAATGAAAAACTGTTTTTT. It translates to CASSRALNEKLFF.

This sequence joins TRBV4-1 and TRBJ1-5, with unresolved D. V dropped 4 bases and J dropped 7 bases, with 23 bases sitting between them. The CDR3 extends over 17 amino acids. The germline V gene has CDR1 MGHRA and CDR2 YSYEKL. Written as DNA, the CDR3 is TGCGCCAGCAGCCGCGAAGCCGACGGGGTTAACCGACAGCCCCAGCATTTT. It yields the protein CASSREADGVNRQPQHF.

This clone occurred a few times. J is TRBJ2-7 and V is TRBV28, with D possibly TRBD2 on 5 matching bases. Germline loops: CDR1 MDHEN, CDR2 SYDVKM. Trimming removed 5 bases from V and 7 bases from J, with 9 bases in between. The CDR3 runs to 11 residues. CDR3 DNA sequence: TGTGCCAGCAGTGCCCCGGGGGAGCAGTACTTC. This encodes CASSAPGEQYF.

The chain carries TRBV29-1 and TRBJ2-1; D is unclear. V was clipped by 2 bases and J by 8 bases, with 13 bases between them. Germline CDR1 and CDR2: SQVTM and ANQGSEA. This CDR3 spans 13 amino acids. The CDR3: CSVEPRSFDEQFF. CDR3 DNA: TGCAGCGTTGAACCCCGCAGTTTCGATGAGCAGTTCTTC.

The genes are TRBV19 and TRBJ2-3, with 8 bases identical to TRBD1. V trimming: 5 bases; J trimming: 2 bases; junction bases outside the gene matches: 9. The CDR3 has 16 amino acids. The germline V gene has CDR1 LNHDA and CDR2 SQIVND (reference sequence). The CDR3 DNA follows: TGTGCCAGTAGTCTCCGAGGGACAGGTAACACAGATACGCAGTATTTT. This translates into CASSLRGTGNTDTQYF.

The rearrangement links TRBV2 to TRBJ1-5; TRBD1 agrees at 9 bases. The V gene end was trimmed by 6 bases and the J gene end by 4 bases; junction bases not matched to a gene: 4. This CDR3 has 14 amino acids. Germline CDR1 is SNHLY and CDR2 is FYNNEI. The CDR3 region is CASRGQGANQPQHF. The DNA of the CDR3 is TGTGCCAGCAGGGGACAGGGAGCGAATCAGCCCCAGCATTTT.

The chain combines TRBV5-4 with TRBJ2-3, with 7 bases that match TRBD2. Germline V gene data show CDR1 as SGHNT and CDR2 as YYREEE (reference sequence). Trimming at V came to 6 bases and at J to 6 bases, leaving 7 bases not matched to a gene. This CDR3 contains 13 residues. CDR3: CASNIAGGDTQYF. Written as DNA, the CDR3 is TGTGCCAGCAATATCGCCGGGGGGGATACGCAGTATTTT. Full variable domain (outside the CDR3, taken from reference TRBV5-4 and TRBJ2-3): ETGVTQSPTHLIKTRGQQVTLRCSSQSGHNTVSWYQQALGQGPQFIFQYYREEENGRGNFPPRFSGLQFPNYSSELNVNALELDDSALYLCASNIAGGDTQYFGPGTRLTVL.

The V gene is TRBV19, the J gene TRBJ1-1; D unresolved. Germline V gene data show CDR1 as LNHDA and CDR2 as SQIVND (reference sequence). Trimming took off 0 bases at V and 5 bases at J, with 7 bases between the two ends. This CDR3 contains 13 residues. The CDR3: CASSIDTGTEAFF. The DNA for the CDR3 is TGTGCCAGTAGTATAGACACGGGTACTGAAGCTTTCTTT.

At least ten counts were recorded for this clone. The CDR3 bases are TGTGCCACCGGAGAAACCCAGGGGGAAGGACGGGACGAGCAGTACTTC. This codes for CATGETQGEGRDEQYF. The genes are TRBV15 and TRBJ2-7, with 7 bases lining up with TRBD1. Germline V gives CDR1 LNHNV, CDR2 YYDKDF (reference sequence). Trimming at V came to 8 bases and at J to 5 bases, leaving 18 bases not matched to a gene. This CDR3 has 16 residues.

The V call is TRBV10-3, the J call TRBJ1-2; the D is unclear. The CDR3 is 14 amino acids. Germline-derived CDR1 and CDR2 are ENHRY and SYGVKD. V was pared by 2 bases and J by 2 bases, with 9 bases between. The CDR3 DNA reads as TGTGCCATCAGTGAGGCAGGTGGCAACTATGGCTACACCTTC. Translated: CAISEAGGNYGYTF.

The rearrangement links TRBV21-1 to TRBJ1-5; the table's D call, TRBD1, was not checked against the DNA. TRBV21-1 is assigned pseudogene status. The CDR3 contains 16 residues. The CDR3 reads CASSKDRGGFGQPQHF. The CDR3 DNA reads TGTGCCAGCAGCAAAGATAGAGGGGGCTTTGGCCAGCCCCAGCATTTT.

The chain carries TRBV6-5 and TRBJ1-3; TRBD1 matches 9 bases. CDR1 and CDR2 (germline): MNHEY, SVGAGI. CDR3 size: 16 residues. V lost 2 bases to trimming and J lost 3 bases; unmatched junction nucleotides: 5. The CDR3 is CASSYTDRGIGNTIYF. The CDR3 DNA reads as TGTGCCAGCAGTTACACCGACAGGGGGATTGGAAACACCATATATTTT.

This clone was detected only once. The chain employs TRBV19 and TRBJ2-3; 8 positions agree with TRBD1. The CDR3 loop spans 15 amino acids. The V and J ends lost 8 bases and 3 bases, in that order; junction bases with no gene match: 10. Germline values: CDR1 LNHDA, CDR2 SQIVND (reference sequence). The DNA for the CDR3 is TGTGCCAGTTATCTGTCAGGGGGCCCGACAGATACGCAGTATTTT. Translation: CASYLSGGPTDTQYF.

This chain connects TRBV11-2 to TRBJ2-4; D remains unclear. Trimming stripped 3 bases from V and 0 bases from J, with 6 bases between. CDR3 size: 14 residues. Germline loops: CDR1 SGHAT, CDR2 FQNNGV. CDR3 sequence: CASSFPVAKNIQYF. The CDR3 bases are TGTGCCAGCAGCTTTCCAGTAGCCAAAAACATTCAGTACTTC.

V usage is TRBV19 and J usage is TRBJ1-6, with 8 bases lining up with TRBD1. CDR3 size: 21 residues. Germline lookup yields CDR1 LNHDA and CDR2 SQIVND (reference sequence). Trimming removed 4 bases from V and 7 bases from J; junction bases left unmatched: 24. In nucleotides, the CDR3 is TGTGCCAGTAGTAAGCAGGGGGCGCCTTGGCTTTTTAATTCTTCGAATTCACCCCTCCACTTT. As protein: CASSKQGAPWLFNSSNSPLHF.

V gene TRBV5-5 combines with J gene TRBJ1-1; the match to TRBD1 covers 7 bases. The V gene's germline CDR1 is SGHKS and CDR2 YYEKEE (reference sequence). The CDR3 runs to 16 residues. V lost 4 bases and J lost 4; bases outside the gene matches: 13. This CDR3 reads CASSRDRVAWSTEAFF. In nucleotides, the CDR3 is TGTGCCAGCAGCCGCGACAGGGTAGCGTGGAGCACTGAAGCTTTCTTT. The full variable domain, with the rest looked up from reference TRBV5-5 and TRBJ1-1, is DAGVTQSPTHLIKTRGQQVTLRCSPISGHKSVSWYQQVLGQGPQFIFQYYEKEERGRGNFPDRFSARQFPNYSSELNVNALLLGDSALYLCASSRDRVAWSTEAFFGQGTRLTVV.

This rearrangement joins TRBV30 to TRBJ2-2; 12 nucleotides match TRBD1. The CDR3 sequence is 18 residues long. V trimming: 4 bases; J trimming: 5 bases; junction bases outside the gene matches: 14. CDR1 and CDR2 (germline): GTSNPN, SVGIG (reference sequence). CDR3 sequence reads: CAWTGPLPGQGATGELFF. The CDR3 DNA reads TGTGCCTGGACGGGACCTCTCCCGGGACAGGGGGCGACCGGGGAGCTGTTTTTT.

The CDR3 loop is CASSPGRRGHYGYTF. DNA for the CDR3: TGTGCCAGCAGCCCCGGTCGCCGTGGGCACTATGGCTACACCTTC. The rearrangement uses TRBV5-4 and TRBJ1-2; D is unresolved. With 4 bases removed from V and 3 bases from J, the gap between germline ends came to 16 bases. Germline loops: CDR1 SGHNT, CDR2 YYREEE (reference sequence). CDR3 length: 15 residues.

V and J are TRBV9 and TRBJ2-3, with 13 bases fitting TRBD2. The CDR3 loop spans 17 amino acids. The V and J ends lost 3 bases and 0 bases, in that order; junction bases with no gene match: 4. The V gene's germline CDR1 is SGDLS and CDR2 YYNGEE. The CDR3 nucleotides read TGTGCCAGCAGCGCTGGGACTAGCGGGGCTAGCACAGATACGCAGTATTTT. Encoded protein: CASSAGTSGASTDTQYF.